A single sample gave rise to the 27 T cell receptor beta chains below, sequenced in a study of CD8 T cells in Susac syndrome. With random hexamers, roughly 0.45 to 1 ug RNA was reverse transcribed. TCRdb reanalysed the immunoSEQ multiplex PCR reads using MiXCR and keeps one entry per CDR3 protein. The sample contains roughly 190,000 distinct CDR3 sequences, about 95% of which appear only once. Material for sequencing was CD4+ T cells from PBMCs. These receptors all stem from a human donor in good health.

The V and J genes are TRBV4-3 and TRBJ2-7; D may be TRBD1 (6 bases). Germline loops: CDR1 LGHNA, CDR2 YSLEER. CDR3 length equals 13 residues. Trimming shortened V by 0 bases and J by 6 bases, and 9 bases separated the two germline ends. CDR3 residues: CASSQDLGAEQYF. CDR3 coding DNA: TGCGCCAGCAGCCAAGATTTGGGGGCCGAGCAGTACTTC.

This chain links TRBV29-1 with TRBJ2-7, with no clear D. Trimming pared 3 bases from V and 3 bases from J, leaving 9 bases between. The V gene's germline CDR1 is SQVTM and CDR2 ANQGSEA. The length of the CDR3 is 12 residues. CDR3 sequence (DNA): TGCAGCGTTGATGGCAGGAACTACGAGCAGTACTTC. Residues: CSVDGRNYEQYF.

This clonotype was seen a single time. V usage is TRBV6-2 or TRBV6-3 and J usage is TRBJ1-5, with no clear D. The germline gives CDR1 MNHEY, CDR2 SVGEGT. There are 14 residues in the CDR3. V was clipped by 4 bases and J by 4 bases, with 11 bases between them. CDR3 nucleotides: TGTGCCAGCAGTTTACCGGGTGGGAATCAGCCCCAGCATTTT. This encodes CASSLPGGNQPQHF.

V and J are TRBV20-1 and TRBJ2-3; TRBD2 agrees at 10 bases. CDR3 length: 15 amino acids. Looked up from germline, CDR1 is DFQATT and CDR2 is SNEGSKA (reference sequence). V lost 3 bases to trimming and J lost 1 base; unmatched junction nucleotides: 4. The CDR3 nucleotides read TGCAGTGCTAGGCTAGCGGGAGCTGGCACAGATACGCAGTATTTT. Amino acid sequence: CSARLAGAGTDTQYF.

J is TRBJ2-3 and V is TRBV6-5, with TRBD1 as a possible D gene (6 bases). Looked up from germline, CDR1 is MNHEY and CDR2 is SVGAGI. This CDR3 spans 11 amino acids. Trimming took 8 bases from V and 3 from J, leaving 6 bases between them. The CDR3 nucleotides are TGTGCCAGCCAGGGGACAGATACGCAGTATTTT. Amino acid sequence: CASQGTDTQYF.

The chain has TRBV5-1 and TRBJ2-7; 7 bases align to TRBD1. This CDR3 is built from 14 residues. J was trimmed by 3 bases and V by 4 bases; bases with no gene match: 7. Germline loops: CDR1 SGHRS, CDR2 YFSETQ. CDR3 residues: CASSDRQGSYEQYF. The CDR3 nucleotides are TGCGCCAGCAGCGACAGACAGGGAAGCTACGAGCAGTACTTC. Variable domain in full (rest from reference TRBV5-1 and TRBJ2-7): KAGVTQTPRYLIKTRGQQVTLSCSPISGHRSVSWYQQTPGQGLQFLFEYFSETQRNKGNFPGRFSGRQFSNSRSEMNVSTLELGDSALYLCASSDRQGSYEQYFGPGTRLTVT.

The V and J genes are TRBV28 and TRBJ2-7, with 8 bases matching TRBD1. The CDR3 is made up of 14 amino acids. CDR1 and CDR2 (germline): MDHEN, SYDVKM. Trimming removed 2 bases from V and 5 bases from J; junction bases left unmatched: 5. The CDR3 DNA reads TGTGCCAGCAGTTTAACAGGGGGTAGGAACGAGCAGTACTTC. It encodes CASSLTGGRNEQYF.

The V and J genes are TRBV20-1 and TRBJ2-1; TRBD2 might be the D (6 bases). CDR1 DFQATT and CDR2 SNEGSKA come from the germline V gene (reference sequence). Trimming removed 5 bases at V and 5 bases at J, with 16 bases between. CDR3 size: 14 residues. In nucleotides, the CDR3 is TGCAGTGCTCTTGGAGGAGGGTTAGACAATGAGCAGTTCTTC. Translated: CSALGGGLDNEQFF.

The CDR3 is CASSQGRITNTGELFF. The CDR3 bases are TGCGCCAGCAGCCAAGGACGGATTACGAACACCGGGGAGCTGTTTTTT. The chain uses TRBV4-3 and TRBJ2-2; the D is unclear. This CDR3 comprises 16 residues. Trimming stripped 1 base from V and 0 bases from J, with 9 bases between. The germline CDR1 and CDR2 sequences are LGHNA and YSLEER.

V and J are TRBV12-3 or TRBV12-4 and TRBJ1-1; tentatively, D is TRBD1 (5 bases). V lost 6 bases and J lost 4, with 15 bases in between. The CDR3 is 14 amino acids. The CDR3 nucleotides read TGTGCCAGCAGGCTTGGGGGTCTTGGCACTGAAGCTTTCTTT. Translation: CASRLGGLGTEAFF.

The chain employs TRBV20-1 and TRBJ2-7, with no clear D. Deletions cut 2 bases from V and 4 bases from J, with 12 bases between. The CDR3 consists of 13 residues. Germline V lookup: CDR1 DFQATT, CDR2 SNEGSKA (reference sequence). The CDR3 spells CSARLSRRYEQYF. Here the CDR3 DNA reads TGCAGTGCTAGATTGAGTCGCAGATACGAGCAGTACTTC.

CDR3 loop: CASSDKSSYEQYF. The CDR3 DNA reads as TGTGCCAGCAGTGACAAGAGCTCCTACGAGCAGTACTTC. J is TRBJ2-7 and V is TRBV25-1; D is unclear. Germline CDR1 reads MGHDK; CDR2 reads SYGVNS. The CDR3 runs 13 residues. The V end lost 3 bases, the J end lost 0 bases, and 6 bases lay between the germline ends.

The rearrangement joins TRBV20-1 to TRBJ2-7; TRBD2 agrees at 8 bases. Looked up from germline, CDR1 is DFQATT and CDR2 is SNEGSKA (reference sequence). V dropped 3 bases and J dropped 5; count of bases not matched to a gene: 6. The CDR3 spans 13 residues. The CDR3 spells CSASGRALNEQYF. The CDR3 bases are TGCAGTGCTAGCGGGAGGGCCTTGAACGAGCAGTACTTC.

This CDR3 is CSARGLAGAETQYF. CDR3 nucleotides: TGCAGTGCTAGAGGACTAGCGGGAGCAGAGACCCAGTACTTC. The genes are TRBV20-1 and TRBJ2-5; the match to TRBD2 covers 12 bases. The germline CDR1 and CDR2 sequences are DFQATT and SNEGSKA (reference sequence). This CDR3 is 14 amino acids long. V lost 1 base and J lost 4; bases outside the gene matches: 1.

This clonotype was observed once. This chain links TRBV18 with TRBJ2-6, with 8 nucleotides matching TRBD1. This CDR3 comprises 17 residues. The germline gives CDR1 KGHSH, CDR2 LQKENI. V was clipped by 5 bases and J by 0 bases; unmatched bases: 6. The DNA of the CDR3 is TGTGCCAGCTCAACAGGACAGGGTCTCTCTGGGGCCAACGTCCTGACTTTC. The encoded protein is CASSTGQGLSGANVLTF.

The rearrangement uses TRBV6-6 and TRBJ2-1; D not certain. There are 13 residues in the CDR3. CDR1 and CDR2 (germline): MNHNY, SVGAGI (reference sequence). V lost 0 bases, J lost 10 bases, and 10 bases lay in between. Here the CDR3 reads CASSYSSGVEQFF. The CDR3 coding sequence is TGTGCCAGCAGTTACTCGAGTGGCGTAGAGCAGTTCTTC.

CDR3 amino acids: CSARDPRAVTEAFF. The CDR3 bases are TGCAGTGCTAGAGATCCGAGGGCAGTCACTGAAGCTTTCTTT. V is TRBV20-1 and J is TRBJ1-1; D is unresolved. The CDR3 length is 14 residues. Germline CDR1 DFQATT, CDR2 SNEGSKA (reference sequence). Trimming left V 0 bases short and J 4 bases short, with 12 bases between.

The V call is TRBV6-2 or TRBV6-3, the J call TRBJ2-2, with a tentative D call TRBD1 (5 bases). There are 14 residues in the CDR3. CDR1 is MNHEY, CDR2 SVGEGT, per germline. With 6 bases removed from V and 3 bases from J, the gap between germline ends came to 11 bases. The CDR3 sequence is CASRSGLDTGELFF. The CDR3 nucleotides are TGTGCCAGCAGATCAGGGTTGGACACCGGGGAGCTGTTTTTT.

The rearrangement links TRBV20-1 to TRBJ1-4; no firm D call. Between the trimmed V and J ends, which lost 5 bases and 5 bases, there was a span of 15 bases. This CDR3 is 14 amino acids long. The germline V gene encodes CDR1 DFQATT and CDR2 SNEGSKA (reference sequence). The chain's CDR3 is CSARRRSRNEKLFF. The CDR3 nucleotides read TGCAGTGCTCGACGGAGGAGTCGGAATGAAAAACTGTTTTTT.

The chain recombines TRBV9 with TRBJ2-7, with 7 bases aligning to TRBD1. CDR3 size: 14 residues. Germline CDR1 and CDR2: SGDLS and YYNGEE. V shed 2 bases and J 2 bases; nucleotides not matched to a gene: 4. The DNA for the CDR3 is TGTGCCAGCAGCGTGTCGCAGGGGGCCTACGAGCAGTACTTC. Translated: CASSVSQGAYEQYF.

This rearrangement joins TRBV30 to TRBJ1-1; possible D gene TRBD1, 5 bases. V was trimmed by 1 base and J by 3 bases, leaving 9 bases between them. This CDR3 has 13 amino acids. Germline lookup yields CDR1 GTSNPN and CDR2 SVGIG (reference sequence). In DNA form, the CDR3 reads TGTGCCTGGAGTGAGGGACGGTACACTGAAGCTTTCTTT. Protein product: CAWSEGRYTEAFF.

This clonotype was observed a single time. The gene calls are TRBV4-2 and TRBJ2-3; 8 bases line up with TRBD2. This CDR3 spans 15 amino acids. The V gene end was trimmed by 6 bases and the J gene end by 0 bases; junction bases not matched to a gene: 5. Germline V gene sequence: CDR1 LGHNA, CDR2 YNFKEQ. CDR3 residues: CASRPSGSSTDTQYF. CDR3 nucleotide sequence: TGTGCCAGCAGACCAAGCGGGAGTAGCACAGATACGCAGTATTTT.

The genes are TRBV30 and TRBJ2-5, with 11 bases matching TRBD2. Germline V gives CDR1 GTSNPN, CDR2 SVGIG (reference sequence). The CDR3 consists of 15 residues. V gave up 0 bases and J gave up 4 bases; unmatched junction bases: 4. The CDR3: CAWSVLAGGGETQYF. Written as DNA, the CDR3 is TGTGCCTGGAGTGTTCTAGCGGGAGGAGGAGAGACCCAGTACTTC.

For the CDR3, the DNA is TGTGCCAGCAGCTTAGCGCAAAGGGCGCAGTATTTT. It yields the protein CASSLAQRAQYF. The chain joins TRBV7-2 to TRBJ2-3; D unclear. V was shortened by 0 bases and J by 10 bases, with 8 bases between the two germline ends. Germline CDR1 SGHTA, CDR2 FQGNSA. This CDR3 is built from 12 residues.

The chain employs TRBV20-1 and TRBJ2-1; TRBD2 aligns across 9 bases. The J segment lost 4 bases and the V segment lost 6 bases, leaving 13 bases of the junction unmatched. The CDR3 is 16 amino acids. Germline CDR1 is DFQATT and CDR2 is SNEGSKA (reference sequence). DNA of the CDR3: TGCAGTGCCCCGAAACCGGGACTAGCCGGATACAATGAGCAGTTCTTC. Its protein product is CSAPKPGLAGYNEQFF.

This chain joins TRBV20-1 and TRBJ2-1; no clear D. The CDR3 has 12 residues. V was cut by 2 bases and J by 0 bases, with 2 bases left in between. The germline gives CDR1 DFQATT, CDR2 SNEGSKA (reference sequence). The CDR3 sequence is CSARPSYNEQFF. The CDR3 coding sequence is TGCAGTGCTAGACCCTCCTACAATGAGCAGTTCTTC.

The rearrangement uses TRBV3-1 and TRBJ1-5, with no clear D. Trimming cost V 4 bases and J 3 bases, with 13 bases left between them. Per germline, CDR1 LGHDT and CDR2 YNNKEL (reference sequence). CDR3 size: 15 residues. Written as DNA, the CDR3 is TGTGCCAGCAGCCGGAGGACTGGATCCAATCAGCCCCAGCATTTT. Its translation: CASSRRTGSNQPQHF.